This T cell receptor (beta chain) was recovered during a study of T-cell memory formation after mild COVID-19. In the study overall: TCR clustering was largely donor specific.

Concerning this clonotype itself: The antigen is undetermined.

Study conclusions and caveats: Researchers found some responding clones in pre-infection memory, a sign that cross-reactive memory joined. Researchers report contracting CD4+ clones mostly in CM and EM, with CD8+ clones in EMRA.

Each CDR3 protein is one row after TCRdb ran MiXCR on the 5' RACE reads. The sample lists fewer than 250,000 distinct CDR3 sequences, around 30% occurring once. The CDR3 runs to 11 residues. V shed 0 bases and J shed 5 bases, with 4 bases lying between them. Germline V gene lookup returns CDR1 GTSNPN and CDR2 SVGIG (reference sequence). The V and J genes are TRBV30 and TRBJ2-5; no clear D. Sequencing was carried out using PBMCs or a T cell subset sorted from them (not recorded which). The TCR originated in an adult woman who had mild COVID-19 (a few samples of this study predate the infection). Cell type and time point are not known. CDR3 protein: CAWSVGETQYF. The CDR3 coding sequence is TGTGCCTGGAGTGTAGGGGAGACCCAGTACTTC.